This passage covers 3 T cell receptor beta chains from one sample sequenced in a study of control samples from healthy donors and cancer patients. Clones were read by immunoSEQ multiplex PCR, and TCRdb kept only the in-frame ones, dropping some. The sample consists of 120,000 to 150,000 clones, approximately 88% of them appearing once. Material for sequencing was blood. These receptors all stem from a man aged 25-45 years in good health.

The V and J genes are TRBV12-3 or TRBV12-4 and TRBJ1-5; D ambiguous. The ends were cut back, 3 bases at V and 6 bases at J, with 6 bases in the middle. The CDR3 sequence is 12 residues long. Here the CDR3 reads CASSFALQPQHF. Written as DNA, the CDR3 is TGTGCCAGCAGTTTCGCTCTTCAGCCCCAGCATTTT.

The DNA of the CDR3 is TGTGCCAGCAGCGGGACAGGGGAATACACTGAAGCTTTCTTT. This sequence encodes CASSGTGEYTEAFF. The genes are TRBV5-4 and TRBJ1-1, with 10 positions matching TRBD1. V dropped 4 bases and J dropped 3; count of bases not matched to a gene: 3. This CDR3 is 14 amino acids long. The V gene's germline CDR1 is SGHNT and CDR2 YYREEE (reference sequence).

V usage is TRBV11-3 and J usage is TRBJ2-3; D is unresolved. The CDR3 spans 15 residues. V lost 6 bases to trimming and J lost 5 bases, with 18 bases between them. CDR1 is SGHNT, CDR2 YENEEA, per germline. CDR3 DNA: TGTGCCAGCAGTCAAGGTGGGGATGCGCGAGATACGCAGTATTTT. This sequence encodes CASSQGGDARDTQYF.